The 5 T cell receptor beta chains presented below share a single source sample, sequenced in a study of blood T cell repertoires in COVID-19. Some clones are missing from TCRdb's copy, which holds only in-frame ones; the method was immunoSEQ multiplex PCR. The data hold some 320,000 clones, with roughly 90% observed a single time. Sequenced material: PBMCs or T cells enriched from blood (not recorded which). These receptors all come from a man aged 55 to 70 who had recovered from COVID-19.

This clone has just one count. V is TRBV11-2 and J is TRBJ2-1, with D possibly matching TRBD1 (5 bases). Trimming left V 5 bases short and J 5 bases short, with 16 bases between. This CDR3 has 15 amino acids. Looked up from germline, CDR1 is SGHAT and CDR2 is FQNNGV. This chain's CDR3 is CASSRRAGQNNEQFF. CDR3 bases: TGTGCCAGCAGCCGCCGGGCAGGGCAGAACAATGAGCAGTTCTTC.

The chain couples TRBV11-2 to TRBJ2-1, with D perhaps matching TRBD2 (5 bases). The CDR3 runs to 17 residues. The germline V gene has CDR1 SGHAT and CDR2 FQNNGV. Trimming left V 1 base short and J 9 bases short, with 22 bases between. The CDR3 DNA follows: TGTGCCAGCAGCTTAGCGCAGATGACCCCCCTAGGGAGTGAGCAGTTCTTC. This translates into CASSLAQMTPLGSEQFF.

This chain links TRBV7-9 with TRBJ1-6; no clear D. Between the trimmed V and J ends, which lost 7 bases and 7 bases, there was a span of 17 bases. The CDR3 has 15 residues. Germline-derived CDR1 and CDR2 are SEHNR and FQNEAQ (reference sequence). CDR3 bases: TGTGCCAGCACCGGGCGGGAGGACGTGAATTCACCCCTCCACTTT. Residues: CASTGREDVNSPLHF.

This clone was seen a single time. For the CDR3, the DNA is TGTGCCAGCAGACCCGGGACAGGGGCAATGAACACCGGGGAGCTGTTTTTT. Translating it yields CASRPGTGAMNTGELFF. V gene TRBV7-3 combines with J gene TRBJ2-2, with 10 bases fitting TRBD1. CDR1 and CDR2 from the germline V gene are SGHTA and FQGTGA. J was trimmed by 1 base and V by 6 bases; bases with no gene match: 8. This CDR3 is 17 amino acids long.

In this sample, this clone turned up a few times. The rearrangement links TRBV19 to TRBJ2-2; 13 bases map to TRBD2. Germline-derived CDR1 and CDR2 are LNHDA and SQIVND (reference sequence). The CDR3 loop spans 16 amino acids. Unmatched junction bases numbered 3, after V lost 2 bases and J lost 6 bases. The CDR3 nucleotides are TGTGCCAGTAGTATACGGACTAGCGGGAGTGCCGGGGAGCTGTTTTTT. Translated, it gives CASSIRTSGSAGELFF.